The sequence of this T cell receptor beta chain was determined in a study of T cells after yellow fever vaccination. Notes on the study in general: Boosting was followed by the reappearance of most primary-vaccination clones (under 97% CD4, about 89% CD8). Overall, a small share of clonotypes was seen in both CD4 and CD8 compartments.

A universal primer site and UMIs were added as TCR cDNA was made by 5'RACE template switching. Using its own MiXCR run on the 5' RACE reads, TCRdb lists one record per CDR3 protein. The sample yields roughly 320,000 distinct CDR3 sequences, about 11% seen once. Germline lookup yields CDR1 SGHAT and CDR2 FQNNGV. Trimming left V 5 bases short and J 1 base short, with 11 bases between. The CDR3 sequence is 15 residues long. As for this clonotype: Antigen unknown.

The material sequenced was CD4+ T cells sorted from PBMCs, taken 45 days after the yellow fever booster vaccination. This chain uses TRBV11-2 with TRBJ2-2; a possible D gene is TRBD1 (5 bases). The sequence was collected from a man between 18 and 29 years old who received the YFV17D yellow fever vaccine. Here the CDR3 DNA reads TGTGCCAGCAGCGAAGGGGATAGGAACACCGGGGAGCTGTTTTTT. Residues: CASSEGDRNTGELFF. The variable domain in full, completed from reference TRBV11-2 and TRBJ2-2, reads EAGVAQSPRYKIIEKRQSVAFWCNPISGHATLYWYQQILGQGPKLLIQFQNNGVVDDSQLPKDRFSAERLKGVDSTLKIQPAKLEDSAVYLCASSEGDRNTGELFFGEGSRLTVL.